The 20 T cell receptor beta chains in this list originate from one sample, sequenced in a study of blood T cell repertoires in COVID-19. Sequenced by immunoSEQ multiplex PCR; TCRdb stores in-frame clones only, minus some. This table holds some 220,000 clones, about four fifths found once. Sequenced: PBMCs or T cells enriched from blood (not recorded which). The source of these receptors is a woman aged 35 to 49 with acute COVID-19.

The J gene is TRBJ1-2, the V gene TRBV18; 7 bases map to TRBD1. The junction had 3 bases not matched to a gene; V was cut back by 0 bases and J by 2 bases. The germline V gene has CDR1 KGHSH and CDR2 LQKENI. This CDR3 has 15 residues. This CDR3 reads CASSPPRQGNYGYTF. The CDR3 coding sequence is TGTGCCAGCTCACCACCGAGACAGGGAAACTATGGCTACACCTTC.

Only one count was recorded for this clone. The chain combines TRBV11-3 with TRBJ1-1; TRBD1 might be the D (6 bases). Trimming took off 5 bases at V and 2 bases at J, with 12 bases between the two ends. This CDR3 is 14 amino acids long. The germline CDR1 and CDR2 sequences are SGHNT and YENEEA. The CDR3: CASSRGGGNTEAFF. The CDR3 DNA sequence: TGTGCCAGCAGCCGAGGGGGGGGAAACACTGAAGCTTTCTTT.

The CDR3 protein is CASSYSRQGRTEAFF. The CDR3 DNA sequence: TGTGCCAGCAGTTACTCGAGGCAGGGGAGAACTGAAGCTTTCTTT. The chain recombines TRBV6-5 with TRBJ1-1; possible D gene TRBD1, 6 bases. The CDR3 loop spans 15 amino acids. Looked up from germline, CDR1 is MNHEY and CDR2 is SVGAGI. Trimming took 0 bases from V and 5 from J, leaving 13 bases between them.

CDR3 nucleotide sequence: TGTGCCTGCACGGAGAGAGAGACCATGAACACTGAAGCTTTCTTT. It translates to CACTERETMNTEAFF. The chain is built from TRBV30 and TRBJ1-1, with unresolved D. V shed 6 bases and J shed 0 bases, with 17 bases lying between them. Germline lookup yields CDR1 GTSNPN and CDR2 SVGIG (reference sequence). The CDR3 loop spans 15 amino acids. Drawing the rest from reference TRBV30 and TRBJ1-1, the complete variable domain is SQTIHQWPATLVQPVGSPLSLECTVEGTSNPNLYWYRQAAGRGLQLLFYSVGIGQISSEVPQNLSASRPQDRQFILSSKKLLLSDSGFYLCACTERETMNTEAFFGQGTRLTVV.

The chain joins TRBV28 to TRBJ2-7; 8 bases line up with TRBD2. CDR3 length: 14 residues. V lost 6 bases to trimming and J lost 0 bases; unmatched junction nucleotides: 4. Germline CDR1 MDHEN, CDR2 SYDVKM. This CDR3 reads CASSRGGASYEQYF. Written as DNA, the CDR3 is TGTGCCAGCAGCCGGGGGGGGGCCTCCTACGAGCAGTACTTC.

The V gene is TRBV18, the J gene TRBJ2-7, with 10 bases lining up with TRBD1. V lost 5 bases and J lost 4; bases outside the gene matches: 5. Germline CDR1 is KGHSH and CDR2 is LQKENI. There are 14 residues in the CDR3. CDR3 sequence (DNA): TGTGCCAGCTCATCCCGGACAGGGGGGTACGAGCAGTACTTC. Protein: CASSSRTGGYEQYF. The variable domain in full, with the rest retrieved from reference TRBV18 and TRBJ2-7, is NAGVMQNPRHLVRRRGQEARLRCSPMKGHSHVYWYRQLPEEGLKFMVYLQKENIIDESGMPKERFSAEFPKEGPSILRIQQVVRGDSAAYFCASSSRTGGYEQYFGPGTRLTVT.

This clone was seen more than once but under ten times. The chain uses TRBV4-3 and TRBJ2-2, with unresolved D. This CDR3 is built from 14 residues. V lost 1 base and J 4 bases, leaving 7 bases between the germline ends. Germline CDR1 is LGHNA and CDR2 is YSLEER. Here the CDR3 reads CASSQGPGTGELFF. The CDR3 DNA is TGCGCCAGCAGCCAAGGCCCGGGCACCGGGGAGCTGTTTTTT.

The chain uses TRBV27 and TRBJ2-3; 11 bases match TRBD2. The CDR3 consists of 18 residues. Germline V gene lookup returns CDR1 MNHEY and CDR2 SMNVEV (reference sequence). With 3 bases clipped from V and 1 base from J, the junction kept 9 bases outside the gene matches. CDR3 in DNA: TGTGCCAGCAGTTTTGGTAGCGGGGGGGCCGGGGGCACAGATACGCAGTATTTT. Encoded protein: CASSFGSGGAGGTDTQYF.

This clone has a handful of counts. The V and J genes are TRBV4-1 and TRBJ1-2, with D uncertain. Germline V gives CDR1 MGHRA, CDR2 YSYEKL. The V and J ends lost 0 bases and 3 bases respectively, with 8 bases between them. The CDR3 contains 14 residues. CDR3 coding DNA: TGCGCCAGCAGCCAAGATGCCAGTGACTATGGCTACACCTTC. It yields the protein CASSQDASDYGYTF.

The DNA for the CDR3 is TGTGCCAGTAGTATTTGGGACAGGGGAGGGAACACTGAAGCTTTCTTT. It yields the protein CASSIWDRGGNTEAFF. The rearrangement joins TRBV19 to TRBJ1-1; 10 bases match TRBD1. V lost 3 bases, J lost 1 base, and 5 bases stayed unmatched. This CDR3 is built from 16 residues. CDR1 is LNHDA and CDR2 is SQIVND in the germline V gene (reference sequence).

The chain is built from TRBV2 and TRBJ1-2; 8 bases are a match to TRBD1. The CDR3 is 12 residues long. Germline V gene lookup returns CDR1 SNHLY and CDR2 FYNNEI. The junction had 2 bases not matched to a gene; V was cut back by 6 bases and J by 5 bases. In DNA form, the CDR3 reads TGTGCCAGCAGACAGGGGGGGTATGGCTACACCTTC. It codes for CASRQGGYGYTF.

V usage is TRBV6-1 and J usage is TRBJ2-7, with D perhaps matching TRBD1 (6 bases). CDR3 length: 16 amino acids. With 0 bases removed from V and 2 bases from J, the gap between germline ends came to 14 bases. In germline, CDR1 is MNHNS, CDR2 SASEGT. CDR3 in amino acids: CASSEARTGKTYEQYF. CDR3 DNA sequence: TGTGCCAGCAGTGAAGCGCGAACAGGGAAAACCTACGAGCAGTACTTC.

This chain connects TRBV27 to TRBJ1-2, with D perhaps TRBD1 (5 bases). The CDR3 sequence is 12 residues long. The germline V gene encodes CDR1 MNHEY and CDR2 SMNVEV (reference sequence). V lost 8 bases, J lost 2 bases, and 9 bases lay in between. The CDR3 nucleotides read TGTGCCAGCCGGCGACAGAACTATGGCTACACCTTC. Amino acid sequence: CASRRQNYGYTF.

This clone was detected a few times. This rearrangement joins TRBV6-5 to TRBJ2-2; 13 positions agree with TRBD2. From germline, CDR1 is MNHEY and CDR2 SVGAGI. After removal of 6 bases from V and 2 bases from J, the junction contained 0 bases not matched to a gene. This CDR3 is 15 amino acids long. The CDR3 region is CASRGLAGNTGELFF. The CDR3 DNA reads TGTGCCAGCAGGGGACTAGCGGGAAACACCGGGGAGCTGTTTTTT.

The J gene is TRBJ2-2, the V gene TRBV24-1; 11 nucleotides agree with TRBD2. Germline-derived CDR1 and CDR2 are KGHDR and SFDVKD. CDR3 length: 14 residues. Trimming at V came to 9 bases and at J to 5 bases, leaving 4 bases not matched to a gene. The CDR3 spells CATGRLAGTGELFF. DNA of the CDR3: TGTGCCACCGGTAGACTAGCGGGGACCGGGGAGCTGTTTTTT.

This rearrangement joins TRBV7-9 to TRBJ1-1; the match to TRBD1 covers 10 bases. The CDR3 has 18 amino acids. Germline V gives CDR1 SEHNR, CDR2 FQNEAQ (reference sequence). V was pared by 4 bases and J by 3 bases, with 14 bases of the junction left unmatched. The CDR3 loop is CASSSDGGTGVKYTEAFF. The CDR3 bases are TGTGCCAGCAGCTCCGATGGGGGGACAGGGGTAAAATACACTGAAGCTTTCTTT. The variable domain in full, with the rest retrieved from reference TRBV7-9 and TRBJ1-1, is DTGVSQNPRHKITKRGQNVTFRCDPISEHNRLYWYRQTLGQGPEFLTYFQNEAQLEKSRLLSDRFSAERPKGSFSTLEIQRTEQGDSAMYLCASSSDGGTGVKYTEAFFGQGTRLTVV.

The CDR3 is CASSDRGMGYTF. CDR3 DNA: TGTGCCAGCAGTGACCGGGGAATGGGCTACACCTTC. The chain links TRBV2 to TRBJ1-2; no definite D call. Between the trimmed V and J ends, which lost 3 bases and 8 bases, there was a span of 10 bases. From germline, CDR1 is SNHLY and CDR2 FYNNEI. The CDR3 has 12 amino acids. Variable domain in full (rest from reference TRBV2 and TRBJ1-2): EPEVTQTPSHQVTQMGQEVILRCVPISNHLYFYWYRQILGQKVEFLVSFYNNEISEKSEIFDDQFSVERPDGSNFTLKIRSTKLEDSAMYFCASSDRGMGYTFGSGTRLTVV.

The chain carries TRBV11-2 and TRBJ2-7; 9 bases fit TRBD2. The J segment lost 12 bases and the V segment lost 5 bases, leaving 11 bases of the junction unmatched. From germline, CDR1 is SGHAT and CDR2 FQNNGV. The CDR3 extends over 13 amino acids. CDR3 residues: CASSNRLAEVRYF. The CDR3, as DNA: TGTGCCAGCAGCAATCGACTAGCGGAGGTGAGGTACTTC.

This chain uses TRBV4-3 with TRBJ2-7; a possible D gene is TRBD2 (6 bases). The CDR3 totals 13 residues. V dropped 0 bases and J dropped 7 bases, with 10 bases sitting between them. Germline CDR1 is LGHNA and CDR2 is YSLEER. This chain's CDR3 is CASSQEGAGEQYF. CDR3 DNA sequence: TGCGCCAGCAGCCAAGAAGGGGCGGGGGAGCAGTACTTC.

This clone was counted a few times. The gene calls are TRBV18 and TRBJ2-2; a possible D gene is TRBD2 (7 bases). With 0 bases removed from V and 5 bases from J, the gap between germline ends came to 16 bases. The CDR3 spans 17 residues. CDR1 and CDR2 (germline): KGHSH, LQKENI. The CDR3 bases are TGTGCCAGCTCACCACCGGCACAGGGAGGGAAAACCGGGGAGCTGTTTTTT. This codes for CASSPPAQGGKTGELFF.